This is a list of T cell receptor beta chains from one sample in a study of vaccination effects on CD4 cells after COVID-19. Antigen specificity for these receptors is unknown. Data came from immunoSEQ multiplex PCR; TCRdb stores just in-frame clones and leaves some out. The repertoire holds 25,000 to 35,000 clones, around 72% seen once, with about 30% in the top ten. This sample comprised CD4+ T cells from PBMCs cultured with SARS-CoV-2 spike peptides, obtained before COVID-19 vaccination. Receptors originate from a human donor who received a COVID-19 vaccine. Both conserved end residues are trimmed from each CDR3. The order of the fields is clone size, CDR3 length, V gene, CDR3 protein. Size values are once, few and many counts, or a class for expanded clones, and some rows have none.

clone size: .
CDR3 length: 14
V gene: TRBV5-5
CDR3 protein: ASSLEVGGVGQPQH

clone size: .
CDR3 length: 11
V gene: TRBV9
CDR3 protein: ASSVFLNTEAF

clone size: .
CDR3 length: 14
V gene: TRBV3-1/TRBV3-2
CDR3 protein: ASSYGTSGRLDTQY

clone size: medium-sized
CDR3 length: 12
V gene: TRBV5-5
CDR3 protein: ASSLRAQNTEAF

clone size: .
CDR3 length: 13
V gene: TRBV29-1
CDR3 protein: SATGGTGMITEAF

clone size: .
CDR3 length: 10
V gene: TRBV7-2
CDR3 protein: ASSRDGYGYT

clone size: .
CDR3 length: 14
V gene: TRBV5-1
CDR3 protein: ASSLFGTGGTDTQY

clone size: .
CDR3 length: 13
V gene: TRBV14
CDR3 protein: ASSQHSSGNYGYT

clone size: .
CDR3 length: 13
V gene: TRBV23-1
CDR3 protein: ASSQRPRGRAEQY

clone size: once
CDR3 length: 10
V gene: TRBV5-4
CDR3 protein: ASSLQDTEAF

clone size: .
CDR3 length: 13
V gene: TRBV4-1
CDR3 protein: ASSHRDRKNEKLF

clone size: few
CDR3 length: 13
V gene: TRBV27
CDR3 protein: ASSLGSTGIYGYT

clone size: .
CDR3 length: 14
V gene: TRBV7-6
CDR3 protein: ASSLAGRGSYNEQF

clone size: .
CDR3 length: 11
V gene: TRBV28
CDR3 protein: ATTSGSNQPQH

clone size: .
CDR3 length: 12
V gene: TRBV10-3
CDR3 protein: AISEDRLGEKLF

clone size: .
CDR3 length: 15
V gene: TRBV28
CDR3 protein: ASSLRGRRVLHNEQF

clone size: .
CDR3 length: 21
V gene: TRBV6-7
CDR3 protein: ASSYGGRLAGGLEVWNTGELF